The rows below give T cell receptor beta chains drawn from one sample of a study of beta chain features in type 1 diabetes. Here immunoSEQ multiplex PCR was the method, and the copy in TCRdb shows in-frame clones only, minus some. Counted here are about 620,000 clones, 15% to 18% occurring once; the ten biggest clones make up approximately 0.093%. Sequencing was performed on naive CD4+ T cells from blood. These receptors originate from a man aged 18 to 35 in good health. CDR3s include the opening cysteine and the closing phenylalanine or tryptophan. A D gene is named only where the DNA matches it firmly. Clone size appears in some rows only: once, few, many, or a class for an expanded clone.

cdr3_nt | cdr3_aa | d_call | clone_size | j_call | v_call
TGTGCCAGCAGCTTTAAGGGGGGCTACGAGCAGTACTTC | CASSFKGGYEQYF | NA | few | TRBJ2-7 | TRBV7-2
TGTGCCAGCAGCGGCGGCGAATATGAGCAGTTCTTC | CASSGGEYEQFF | NA | few | TRBJ2-1 | TRBV5-4
TGTGCCAGCAGCCCCCAGTCTAGCGGGAGGCTCGGGGAGCTGTTTTTT | CASSPQSSGRLGELFF | TRBD2 | NA | TRBJ2-2 | TRBV11-2
TGTGCCAGCAAGACAGGCCCTACCTACGAGCAGTACTTC | CASKTGPTYEQYF | NA | few | TRBJ2-7 | TRBV9
TGTGCCAGCAGCTTATATACGAACACTGAAGCTTTCTTT | CASSLYTNTEAFF | NA | few | TRBJ1-1 | TRBV7-3
TGTGCCAGTAGTGTCACAGGGGCAACCAACTATGGCTACACCTTC | CASSVTGATNYGYTF | TRBD1 | NA | TRBJ1-2 | TRBV19
TGCGCCAGCAGCTTGGAATGGCAGGGAGGCACAGATACGCAGTATTTT | CASSLEWQGGTDTQYF | NA | NA | TRBJ2-3 | TRBV5-1
TGTGCCAGCAGCCGTACAGGGGTGGCGGGATCACCCCTCCACTTT | CASSRTGVAGSPLHF | TRBD1 | NA | TRBJ1-6 | TRBV5-6
TGTGCCACCAGCAGGGACCCTGGGGCCTACGAGCAGTACTTC | CATSRDPGAYEQYF | NA | NA | TRBJ2-7 | TRBV15
TGTGCCAGCAGACCCAACAACGCCGGGGAGCTGTTTTTT | CASRPNNAGELFF | NA | few | TRBJ2-2 | TRBV6-1
TGTGCCTGGAACGGGGCGGCGGTTGCCCAGTACTTC | CAWNGAAVAQYF | NA | few | TRBJ2-5 | TRBV30
TGTGCCAGCAGTTACCGGGACCACCGAAGCCACAATGAGCAGTTCTTC | CASSYRDHRSHNEQFF | NA | few | TRBJ2-1 | TRBV6-6
TGTGCCAGCAGTGAACGCTGGAACACCATATATTTT | CASSERWNTIYF | NA | NA | TRBJ1-3 | TRBV25-1
TGTGCCAGCAGCTTAAACCTAGCGGGGGCCTACGAGCAGTACTTC | CASSLNLAGAYEQYF | TRBD2 | NA | TRBJ2-7 | TRBV7-2
TGTGCCAGCATTGCGGAGCCGAGCAAAAACACTGAAGCTTTCTTT | CASIAEPSKNTEAFF | NA | NA | TRBJ1-1 | TRBV2
TGTGCCAGCAGAGATGGAACGGCCGGGGAGCTGTTTTTT | CASRDGTAGELFF | NA | NA | TRBJ2-2 | TRBV2
TGTGCCAGTAGTCCCGGACAGGCCTACAATCAGCCCCAGCATTTT | CASSPGQAYNQPQHF | TRBD1 | NA | TRBJ1-5 | TRBV19
TGTGCCATCAGTGGAGAACAGGGAACCGTGTCTGGAAACACCATATATTTT | CAISGEQGTVSGNTIYF | NA | few | TRBJ1-3 | TRBV10-3
TGTGCCAGCTCACCACCCGCGGGGTCCTACGAGCAGTACTTC | CASSPPAGSYEQYF | NA | NA | TRBJ2-7 | TRBV18